The entry below describes one T cell receptor beta chain. What it binds is not known. The entry originates in a study of cytomegalovirus exposure and HLA in healthy donors. General study results and limits: Later on, an analysis found that several of the most significant clusters appeared to be linked to common viral pathogens, which included parvovirus B19. Indistinguishable V segments such as TRBV6-2 and TRBV6-3 were excluded.

The CDR3 is 14 amino acids. Per germline, CDR1 SGHDT and CDR2 YYEEEE. The V and J ends lost 0 bases and 6 bases, in that order; junction bases with no gene match: 3. Primers for the PCR totalled 60 Vbeta and 13 Jbeta. Assay used: immunoSEQ multiplex PCR; TCRdb lists only in-frame clones, some missing. This table holds more than 85,000 clones, 63% found once. Sequenced sample: PBMCs. The source of this sequence is a woman in her twenties or thirties in good health and CMV-seronegative. This sequence joins TRBV5-6 and TRBJ1-2; 9 bases align to TRBD1. DNA of the CDR3: TGTGCCAGCAGCTTGGTCCGGGACAGGGATGGCTACACCTTC. It translates to CASSLVRDRDGYTF. Full variable domain (outside the CDR3, taken from reference TRBV5-6 and TRBJ1-2): DAGVTQSPTHLIKTRGQQVTLRCSPKSGHDTVSWYQQALGQGPQFIFQYYEEEERQRGNFPDRFSGHQFPNYSSELNVNALLLGDSALYLCASSLVRDRDGYTFGSGTRLTVV.